This T cell receptor (beta chain) was observed in a study of CD8+ T cells in alopecia areata. Findings and limits, study-wide: An increase in clonality over normal scalp was evident in lesional scalp, especially alopecia totalis/universalis.

About this clone itself: Its antigen is unknown.

The authors extracted RNA and reverse transcribed it into cDNA as the sequencing template. The assay was immunoSEQ multiplex PCR, and TCRdb's table has in-frame clones only and misses some. The table shows more than 10,000 clones, with 55% to 65% occurring only once. V was shortened by 4 bases and J by 7 bases, with 14 bases between the two germline ends. The CDR3 has 13 amino acids. CDR1 is SNHLY, CDR2 FYNNEI, per germline. Peripheral blood samples and lesional scalp punch biopsies were obtained from alopecia areata patients. The chain has TRBV2 and TRBJ2-7, with a possible D match to TRBD2 (6 bases). The sequencing used skin, collected at week 0. The receptor comes from a human donor with alopecia areata. The CDR3 reads CASSVSPGLEQYF. As DNA, the CDR3 is TGTGCCAGCAGTGTTTCCCCGGGACTTGAGCAGTACTTC.